This TCR delta chain came from a study of Vδ1+ human thymocytes. On this clone: Its antigen is currently unknown. Other DNA sequences of this sample code for an identical CDR3.

After alphabeta T cell depletion, CD3+ Vdelta1+ Vdelta2- thymocytes were sorted. Between about 96% and 99.6% of sorted thymocytes were Vdelta1+. RNA was extracted from the cells and then reverse transcribed. CDR3 amplicons came from multiplex PCR with pooled V-gene forward and constant-region reverse primers. TCRdb called clones anew from the multiplex PCR reads with CATT. Of about 55,000 delta-chain clones in the sample, approximately 15% are singletons; the top ten hold roughly 0.5%. Broader study findings: Bulk data may be misread because of unexpected Vdelta2 sequences. Thymic TRG and TRD repertoires appeared highly polyclonal. Unlike peripheral blood Vdelta1+ controls, thymic delta-chain sequences included approximately 21% Vdelta2 and few Vdelta3.

The CDR3 runs 16 residues. Germline-derived CDR1 and CDR2 are TSWWSYY and QGS. Trimming cost V 0 bases and J 0 bases; bases outside gene matches: 4. This clonotype originated in a boy younger than two who had congenital heart surgery. The sample consisted of Vdelta1+ gamma-delta thymocytes from the thymus. Subset in this sample: FACS-sorted CD3+ TCRalphabeta- TCRVdelta1+ TCRVdelta2- thymocytes. This chain uses TRDV1 with TRDJ1, with 7 nucleotides matching TRDD3. The CDR3 nucleotides read TGTGCTCTTGGGGAACTTACCGGGGGATACACCGATAAACTCATCTTT. This gives the protein CALGELTGGYTDKLIF.